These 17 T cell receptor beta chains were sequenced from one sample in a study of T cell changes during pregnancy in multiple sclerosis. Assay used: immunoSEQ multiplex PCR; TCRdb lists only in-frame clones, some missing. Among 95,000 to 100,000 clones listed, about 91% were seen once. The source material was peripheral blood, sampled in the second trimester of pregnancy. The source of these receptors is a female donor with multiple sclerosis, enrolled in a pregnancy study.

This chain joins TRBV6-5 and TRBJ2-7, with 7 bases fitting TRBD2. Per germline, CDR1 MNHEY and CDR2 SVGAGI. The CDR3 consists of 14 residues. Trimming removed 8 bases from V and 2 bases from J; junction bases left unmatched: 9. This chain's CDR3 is CASAGLAEAYEQYF. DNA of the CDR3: TGTGCCAGCGCTGGGCTAGCGGAAGCCTACGAGCAGTACTTC.

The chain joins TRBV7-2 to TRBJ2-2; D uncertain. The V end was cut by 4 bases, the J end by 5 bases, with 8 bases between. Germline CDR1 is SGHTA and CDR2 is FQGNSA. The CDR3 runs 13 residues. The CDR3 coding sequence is TGTGCCAGCAGCTCGACTCCAACCGGGGAGCTGTTTTTT. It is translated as CASSSTPTGELFF.

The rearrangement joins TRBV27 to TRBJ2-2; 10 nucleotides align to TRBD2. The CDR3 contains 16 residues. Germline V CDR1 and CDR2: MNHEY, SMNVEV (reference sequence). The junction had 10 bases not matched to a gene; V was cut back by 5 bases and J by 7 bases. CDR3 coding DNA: TGTGCCAGCAGTCCCTCCCTAGCGGGAGCGGACGGGGAGCTGTTTTTT. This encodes CASSPSLAGADGELFF.

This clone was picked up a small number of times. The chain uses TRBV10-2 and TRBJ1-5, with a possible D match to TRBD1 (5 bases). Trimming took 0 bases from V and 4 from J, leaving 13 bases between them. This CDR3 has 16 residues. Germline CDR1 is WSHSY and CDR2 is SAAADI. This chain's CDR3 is CASSESWQGNNQPQHF. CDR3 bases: TGCGCCAGCAGTGAGTCATGGCAGGGAAATAATCAGCCCCAGCATTTT.

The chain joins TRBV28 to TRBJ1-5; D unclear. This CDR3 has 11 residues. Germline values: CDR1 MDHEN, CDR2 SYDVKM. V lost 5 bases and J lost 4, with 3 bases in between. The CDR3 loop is CASSRNQPQHF. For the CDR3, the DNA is TGTGCCAGCAGTCGTAATCAGCCCCAGCATTTT. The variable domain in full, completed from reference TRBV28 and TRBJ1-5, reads DVKVTQSSRYLVKRTGEKVFLECVQDMDHENMFWYRQDPGLGLRLIYFSYDVKMKEKGDIPEGYSVSREKKERFSLILESASTNQTSMYLCASSRNQPQHFGDGTRLSIL.

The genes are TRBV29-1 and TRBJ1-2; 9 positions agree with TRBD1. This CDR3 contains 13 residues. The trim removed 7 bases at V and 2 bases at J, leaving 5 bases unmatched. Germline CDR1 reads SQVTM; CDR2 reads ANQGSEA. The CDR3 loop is CSAPTGGNYGYTF. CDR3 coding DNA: TGCAGCGCTCCGACAGGGGGAAACTATGGCTACACCTTC.

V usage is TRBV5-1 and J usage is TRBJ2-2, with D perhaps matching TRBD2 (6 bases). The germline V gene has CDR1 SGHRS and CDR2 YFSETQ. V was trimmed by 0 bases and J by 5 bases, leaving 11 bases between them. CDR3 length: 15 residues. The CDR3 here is CASSLARGMTGELFF. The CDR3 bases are TGCGCCAGCAGCTTGGCGCGGGGTATGACCGGGGAGCTGTTTTTT.

CDR3 region: CATRLAGGREQYF. The CDR3 nucleotides read TGTGCCACCCGACTAGCGGGAGGGCGCGAGCAGTACTTC. The V and J genes are TRBV5-6 and TRBJ2-7, with 14 bases aligning to TRBD2. Trimming cost V 9 bases and J 6 bases; bases outside gene matches: 5. CDR1 SGHDT and CDR2 YYEEEE come from the germline V gene. The CDR3 covers 13 residues.

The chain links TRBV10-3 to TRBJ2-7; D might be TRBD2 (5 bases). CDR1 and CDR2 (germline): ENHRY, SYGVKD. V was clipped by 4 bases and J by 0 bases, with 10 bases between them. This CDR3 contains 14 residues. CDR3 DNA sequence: TGTGCCATCAGTGTCGGGGAATCCTCCTACGAGCAGTACTTC. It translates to CAISVGESSYEQYF.

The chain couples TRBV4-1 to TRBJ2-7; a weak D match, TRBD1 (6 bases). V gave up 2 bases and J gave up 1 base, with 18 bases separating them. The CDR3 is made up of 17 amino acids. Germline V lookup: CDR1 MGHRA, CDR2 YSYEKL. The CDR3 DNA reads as TGCGCCAGCAGCCAATGGGGCGGAAAAGGACAGTCCTACGAGCAGTACTTC. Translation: CASSQWGGKGQSYEQYF.

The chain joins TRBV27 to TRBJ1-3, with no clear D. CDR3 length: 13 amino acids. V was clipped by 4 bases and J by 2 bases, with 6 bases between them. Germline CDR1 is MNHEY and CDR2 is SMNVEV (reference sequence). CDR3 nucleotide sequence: TGTGCCAGCAGTTCAGCGGCTGGAAACACCATATATTTT. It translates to CASSSAAGNTIYF.

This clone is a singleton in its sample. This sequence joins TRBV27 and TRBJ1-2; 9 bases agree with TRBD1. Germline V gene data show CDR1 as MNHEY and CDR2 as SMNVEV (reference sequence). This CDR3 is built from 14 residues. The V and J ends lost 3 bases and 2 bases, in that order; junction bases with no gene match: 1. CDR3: CASSLGTGNYGYTF. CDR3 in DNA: TGTGCCAGCAGTTTGGGGACAGGGAACTATGGCTACACCTTC.

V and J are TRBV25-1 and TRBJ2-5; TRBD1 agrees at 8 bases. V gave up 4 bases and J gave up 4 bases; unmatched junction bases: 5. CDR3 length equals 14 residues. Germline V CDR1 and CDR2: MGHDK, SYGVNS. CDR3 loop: CASSGQGAGETQYF. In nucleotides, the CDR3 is TGTGCCAGCAGTGGCCAGGGGGCAGGAGAGACCCAGTACTTC.

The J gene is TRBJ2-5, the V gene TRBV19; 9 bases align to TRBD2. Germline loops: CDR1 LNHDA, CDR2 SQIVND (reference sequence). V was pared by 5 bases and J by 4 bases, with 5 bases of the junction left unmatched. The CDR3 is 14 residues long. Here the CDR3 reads CASSLGTSPETQYF. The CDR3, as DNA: TGTGCCAGTAGTTTAGGGACTAGCCCAGAGACCCAGTACTTC.

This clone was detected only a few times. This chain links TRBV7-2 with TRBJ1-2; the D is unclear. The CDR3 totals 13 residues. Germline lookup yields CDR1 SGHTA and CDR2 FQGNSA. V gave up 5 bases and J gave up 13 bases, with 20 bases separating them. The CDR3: CASSPRVWSGGTF. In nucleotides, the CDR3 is TGTGCCAGCAGCCCCCGGGTTTGGTCTGGCGGCACCTTC.

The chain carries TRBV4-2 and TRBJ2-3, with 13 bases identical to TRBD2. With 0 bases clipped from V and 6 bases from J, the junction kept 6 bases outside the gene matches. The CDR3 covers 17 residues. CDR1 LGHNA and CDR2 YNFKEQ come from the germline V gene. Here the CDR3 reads CASSQERGTSGADTQYF. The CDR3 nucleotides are TGTGCCAGCAGCCAAGAAAGGGGGACTAGCGGGGCCGATACGCAGTATTTT.

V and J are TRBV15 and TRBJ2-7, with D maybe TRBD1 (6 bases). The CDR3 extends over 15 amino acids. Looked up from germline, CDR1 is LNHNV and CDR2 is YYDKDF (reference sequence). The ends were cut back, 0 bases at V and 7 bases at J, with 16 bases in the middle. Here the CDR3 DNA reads TGTGCCACCAGCAGAGATAAGGGGGTCGCGAGGGAGCAGTACTTC. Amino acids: CATSRDKGVAREQYF. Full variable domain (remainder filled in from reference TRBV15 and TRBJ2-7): DAMVIQNPRYQVTQFGKPVTLSCSQTLNHNVMYWYQQKSSQAPKLLFHYYDKDFNNEADTPDNFQSRRPNTSFCFLDIRSPGLGDTAMYLCATSRDKGVAREQYFGPGTRLTVT.